One and the same sample provided the 10 T cell receptor beta chains below, sequenced in a study of blood T cells in healthy people across ages (dated by TCRdb to about 2015). Receptors were amplified or captured by 5' RACE. TCRdb names Illumina HiSeq 2500 as the instrument used. The second PCR ran for roughly 6 to 11 cycles and used a J-beta primer mix along with a sample-barcoded 5' primer. TCRdb reprocessed the public reads (quality trimming at Q25 with fastp, clone calling with MiXCR) and kept in-frame beta chains. Identical CDR3 protein sequences are pooled into one entry, listed with their most common genes and DNA. The sample records about 2 million distinct CDR3 sequences, 40% to 55% of which are singletons. 2.1% of the sample comes from the top ten. Specimen: blood. The receptor set was obtained from a woman in her thirties or forties in good health.

In this sample, this clonotype turned up a few times. The rearrangement links TRBV20-1 to TRBJ2-1; 10 nucleotides align to TRBD2. Germline assignment: CDR1 DFQATT and CDR2 SNEGSKA (reference sequence). The ends lost 4 bases at V and 8 bases at J; junction bases unmatched: 14. The CDR3 runs 16 residues. The CDR3 DNA is TGCAGTGCTACACCCCTTAGCGGGGGGCGTCTGGATGAGCAGTTCTTC. Translated, it gives CSATPLSGGRLDEQFF.

The rearrangement uses TRBV7-6 and TRBJ1-2; no clear D gene. Trimming removed 5 bases at V and 8 bases at J, with 15 bases between. The CDR3 sequence is 13 residues long. In germline, CDR1 is SGHVS, CDR2 FNYEAQ. CDR3 nucleotide sequence: TGTGCCAGCAGCCTCACGGACGGGTGGGGCTACACCTTC. Encoded protein: CASSLTDGWGYTF.

This chain joins TRBV4-3 and TRBJ2-7; no definite D call. V was pared by 1 base and J by 8 bases, with 15 bases between. The CDR3 spans 14 residues. Germline CDR1 reads LGHNA; CDR2 reads YSLEER. The CDR3 protein is CASSQGLSGRQQYF. The CDR3 nucleotides are TGCGCCAGCAGCCAAGGCCTCTCTGGTCGGCAGCAGTACTTC.

The gene calls are TRBV28 and TRBJ2-4; a possible D gene is TRBD1 (6 bases). With the DNA end fitting TRBJ2-5 better, the J assignment may be wrong. Per germline, CDR1 MDHEN and CDR2 SYDVKM. The CDR3 sequence is 16 residues long. The CDR3, as DNA: TGTGCCAGCGTAATCGGGGACACGCAATTTCAAGAGACCCAGTACTTC. This codes for CASVIGDTQFQETQYF.

The genes are TRBV4-3 and TRBJ2-7; 13 nucleotides align to TRBD2. TRBJ2-5 explains the end of the DNA better; the J call may be wrong. CDR3 length equals 19 residues. Per the germline V gene, CDR1 is LGHNA and CDR2 is YSLEER. Here the CDR3 DNA reads TGCGCCAGCAGCCAAGATCTCGCACTAGCGGGAGGGTGGGGAGAGACCCAGTACTTC. Translation gives CASSQDLALAGGWGETQYF.

The V and J genes are TRBV6-6 and TRBJ2-4; D perhaps matches TRBD1 (6 bases). CDR1 and CDR2 from the germline V gene are MNHNY and SVGAGI (reference sequence). This CDR3 has 14 amino acids. The V gene lost 2 bases and the J gene lost 13 bases, with 18 bases spanning the gap. CDR3 loop: CASSYATGFGEQYF. The CDR3 DNA is TGTGCCAGCAGTTACGCCACAGGGTTCGGGGAGCAGTACTTC.

The V and J genes are TRBV9 and TRBJ2-3; 11 nucleotides align to TRBD2. From germline, CDR1 is SGDLS and CDR2 YYNGEE. The CDR3 has 19 amino acids. The J segment lost 2 bases and the V segment lost 0 bases, leaving 11 bases of the junction unmatched. The CDR3 DNA sequence: TGTGCCAGCAGCGTAGGCCTAGCGGGGGGCAAGGCATCCACAGATACGCAGTATTTT. This sequence encodes CASSVGLAGGKASTDTQYF.

The table lists this clonotype with a few counts. The CDR3 region has the DNA TGTGCCACCGGACAGAGCTCCTACAATGAGCAGTTCTTC. Translated, it gives CATGQSSYNEQFF. V gene TRBV24-1 combines with J gene TRBJ2-1, with D possibly matching TRBD1 (6 bases). The CDR3 is 13 amino acids. The V gene's germline CDR1 is KGHDR and CDR2 SFDVKD. Between the trimmed V and J ends, which lost 9 bases and 0 bases, there was a span of 8 bases.

The CDR3 bases are TGCGCCAGCAGCCGAAGTAAGGTGGACAATGAGCAGTACTTC. Protein: CASSRSKVDNEQYF. The chain carries TRBV4-3 and TRBJ2-7; D possibly corresponds to TRBD1 (5 bases). CDR1 is LGHNA, CDR2 YSLEER, per germline. CDR3 length: 14 amino acids. The V gene lost 4 bases and the J gene lost 7 bases, with 17 bases spanning the gap.

V and J are TRBV27 and TRBJ2-1; D unresolved. Germline-derived CDR1 and CDR2 are MNHEY and SMNVEV (reference sequence). Trimming removed 3 bases from V and 4 bases from J, with 19 bases in between. This CDR3 spans 17 amino acids. CDR3 region: CASSLVRSPRNYNEQFF. The CDR3 DNA reads as TGTGCCAGCAGTTTGGTTAGAAGTCCCCGAAATTACAATGAGCAGTTCTTC.